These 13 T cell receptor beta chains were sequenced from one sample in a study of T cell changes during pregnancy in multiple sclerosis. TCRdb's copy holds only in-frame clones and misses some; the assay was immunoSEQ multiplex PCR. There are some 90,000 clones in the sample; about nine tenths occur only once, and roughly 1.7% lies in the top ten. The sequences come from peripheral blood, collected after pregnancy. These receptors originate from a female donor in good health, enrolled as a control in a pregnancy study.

The CDR3 is CASSQDKGWQETQYF. In nucleotides, the CDR3 is TGCGCCAGCAGCCAAGATAAGGGGTGGCAAGAGACCCAGTACTTC. The V call is TRBV4-1, the J call TRBJ2-5; tentatively, D is TRBD1 (5 bases). Germline V lookup: CDR1 MGHRA, CDR2 YSYEKL. There are 15 residues in the CDR3. The V and J ends lost 0 bases and 2 bases respectively, with 10 bases between them.

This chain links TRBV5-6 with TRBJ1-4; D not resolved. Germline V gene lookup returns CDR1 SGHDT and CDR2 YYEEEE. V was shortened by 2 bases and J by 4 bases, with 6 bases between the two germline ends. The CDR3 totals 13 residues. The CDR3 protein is CASSLQYNEKLFF. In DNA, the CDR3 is TGTGCCAGCAGCTTACAGTATAATGAAAAACTGTTTTTT.

The CDR3 DNA is TGTGCCAGCAGCCGTAGCTTCAATGAGCAGTTCTTC. This sequence encodes CASSRSFNEQFF. The gene calls are TRBV14 and TRBJ2-1; D remains ambiguous. Germline V gene lookup returns CDR1 SGHDN and CDR2 FVKESK. The V end lost 4 bases, the J end lost 6 bases, and 7 bases lay between the germline ends. The CDR3 totals 12 residues. Supplemented by reference TRBV14 and TRBJ2-1, the full variable domain reads EAGVTQFPSHSVIEKGQTVTLRCDPISGHDNLYWYRRVMGKEIKFLLHFVKESKQDESGMPNNRFLAERTGGTYSTLKVQPAELEDSGVYFCASSRSFNEQFFGPGTRLTVL.

CDR3 protein: CASRSTRERETQYF. The CDR3 region has the DNA TGTGCCAGCAGGAGCACCAGGGAAAGGGAGACCCAGTACTTC. The J gene is TRBJ2-5, the V gene TRBV11-2; TRBD1 is a possible D gene (5 bases). Trimming removed 6 bases from V and 5 bases from J, with 16 bases in between. Germline-derived CDR1 and CDR2 are SGHAT and FQNNGV. The CDR3 consists of 14 residues.

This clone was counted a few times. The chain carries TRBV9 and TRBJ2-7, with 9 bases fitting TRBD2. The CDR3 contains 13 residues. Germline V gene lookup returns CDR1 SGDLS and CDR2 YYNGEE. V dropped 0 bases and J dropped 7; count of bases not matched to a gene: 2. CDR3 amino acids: CASSVVTSGEQYF. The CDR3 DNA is TGTGCCAGCAGCGTAGTCACTAGCGGGGAGCAGTACTTC.

The CDR3 loop reads CASSQGDFRGSPLHF. As DNA, the CDR3 is TGCGCCAGCAGCCAAGGGGACTTCAGAGGTTCACCCCTCCACTTT. The chain has TRBV4-3 and TRBJ1-6; D possibly corresponds to TRBD1 (5 bases). Trimming shortened V by 1 base and J by 9 bases, and 13 bases separated the two germline ends. There are 15 residues in the CDR3. Germline loops: CDR1 LGHNA, CDR2 YSLEER.

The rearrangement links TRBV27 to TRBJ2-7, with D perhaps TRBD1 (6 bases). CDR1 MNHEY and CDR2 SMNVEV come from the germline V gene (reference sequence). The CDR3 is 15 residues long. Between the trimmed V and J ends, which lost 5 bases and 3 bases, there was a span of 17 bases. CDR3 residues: CASSPSRTDFYEQYF. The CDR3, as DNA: TGTGCCAGCAGTCCCAGCAGGACAGACTTCTACGAGCAGTACTTC.

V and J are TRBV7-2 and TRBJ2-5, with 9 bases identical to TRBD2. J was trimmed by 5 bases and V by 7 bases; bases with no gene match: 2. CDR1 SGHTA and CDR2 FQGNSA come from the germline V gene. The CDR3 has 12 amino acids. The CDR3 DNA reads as TGTGCCAGCACCGGACTAGCGGAGACCCAGTACTTC. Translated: CASTGLAETQYF.

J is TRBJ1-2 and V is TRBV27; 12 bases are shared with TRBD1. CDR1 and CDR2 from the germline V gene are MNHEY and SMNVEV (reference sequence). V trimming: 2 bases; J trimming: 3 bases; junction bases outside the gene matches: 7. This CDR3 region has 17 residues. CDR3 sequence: CASSLRGQGAYDYGYTF. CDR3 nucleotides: TGTGCCAGCAGTTTAAGGGGACAGGGGGCTTATGACTATGGCTACACCTTC.

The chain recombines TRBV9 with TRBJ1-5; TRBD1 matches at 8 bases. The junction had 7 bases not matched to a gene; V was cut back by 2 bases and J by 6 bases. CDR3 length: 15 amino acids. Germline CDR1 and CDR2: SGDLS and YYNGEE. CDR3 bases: TGTGCCAGCAGCGTCGGACAGGGAAAGGTTCAGCCCCAGCATTTT. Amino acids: CASSVGQGKVQPQHF.

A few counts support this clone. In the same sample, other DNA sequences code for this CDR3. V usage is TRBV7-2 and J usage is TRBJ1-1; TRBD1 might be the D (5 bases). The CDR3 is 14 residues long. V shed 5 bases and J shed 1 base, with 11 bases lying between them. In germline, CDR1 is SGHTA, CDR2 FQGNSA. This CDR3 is CASSLGHSNTEAFF. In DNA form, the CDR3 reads TGTGCCAGCAGCCTCGGACATTCGAACACTGAAGCTTTCTTT.

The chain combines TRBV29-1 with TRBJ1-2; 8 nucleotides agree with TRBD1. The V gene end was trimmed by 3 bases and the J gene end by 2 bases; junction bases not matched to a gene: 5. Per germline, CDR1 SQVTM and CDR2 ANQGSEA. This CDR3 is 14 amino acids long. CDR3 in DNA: TGCAGCGTTGAGCTGGGACAGGCGAACTATGGCTACACCTTC. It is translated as CSVELGQANYGYTF.

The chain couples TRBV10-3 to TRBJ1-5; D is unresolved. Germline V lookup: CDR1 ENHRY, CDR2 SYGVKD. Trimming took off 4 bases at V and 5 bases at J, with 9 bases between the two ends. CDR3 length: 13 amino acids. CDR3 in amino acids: CAISVGADQPQHF. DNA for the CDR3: TGTGCCATCAGTGTGGGCGCCGATCAGCCCCAGCATTTT.